The 23 T cell receptor beta chains below come from one sample, sequenced in a study of regulatory T cells in long-lasting Graves disease. CDR3-region Arm-PCR and iRepertoire HTBI primers produced the TCR beta libraries. MiXCR, applied by TCRdb to the multiplex PCR reads, yields one record per CDR3 protein. The table lists over 500,000 distinct CDR3 sequences, 15% to 20% of them singletons, with 9.5% to 15% in the top ten. Time point reported: newly diagnosed GD, antithyroid drugs for less than 3 months. PBMCs were the source of the RNA used for TCR sequencing. The sample was also reused in another study, on T cells in Graves' hyperthyroidism and ophthalmopathy.

Sample: peripheral blood mononuclear cells (PBMCs), taken at new diagnosis, from a patient treated with antithyroid drugs. These receptors originate from a man younger than 30 with Graves disease.

This chain connects TRBV27 to TRBJ2-1, with D hard to call. V lost 6 bases and J lost 5, with 11 bases in between. The CDR3 has 13 amino acids. In germline, CDR1 is MNHEY, CDR2 SMNVEV (reference sequence). The CDR3 is CASRLSWDNEQFF. In DNA form, the CDR3 reads TGTGCCAGCAGGCTGTCATGGGACAATGAGCAGTTCTTC.

This clonotype was detected only a few times. The V gene is TRBV9, the J gene TRBJ2-2; D tentatively fits TRBD1 or TRBD2 (6 bases each). V was pared by 0 bases and J by 2 bases, with 11 bases between. The CDR3 runs 16 residues. CDR1 is SGDLS and CDR2 is YYNGEE in the germline V gene. The CDR3 DNA sequence: TGTGCCAGCAGCGTAGAGGGGGGAGGCAACACCGGGGAGCTGTTTTTT. Its translation: CASSVEGGGNTGELFF.

This clonotype was detected many times. The rearrangement uses TRBV11-2 and TRBJ2-5; the match to TRBD2 covers 8 bases. The J call could be wrong; TRBJ2-1 is a better fit for the DNA end. The germline CDR1 and CDR2 sequences are SGHAT and FQNNGV. The CDR3 runs to 16 residues. CDR3 amino acids: CASSLGSRGGIFEQFF. CDR3 bases: TGTGCCAGCAGCTTAGGGTCCCGGGGGGGCATATTTGAGCAGTTCTTC.

This clonotype has a count of ten or more. The chain carries TRBV13 and TRBJ2-7, with D maybe TRBD2 (6 bases). CDR1 and CDR2 from the germline V gene are PRHDT and FYEKMQ (reference sequence). CDR3 size: 16 residues. V was clipped by 5 bases and J by 5 bases, with 22 bases between them. CDR3 DNA sequence: TGTGCCAGCAGCCCACTGACTAGTCTAAGGTCGGACGAGCAGTACTTC. The encoded protein is CASSPLTSLRSDEQYF.

The V and J genes are TRBV2 and TRBJ2-4; possible D gene TRBD1, 6 bases. V was cut by 8 bases and J by 0 bases, with 20 bases left in between. The CDR3 totals 17 residues. Germline V gene data show CDR1 as SNHLY and CDR2 as FYNNEI. The CDR3: CASSQGTGLIAKNIQYF. CDR3 nucleotides: TGTGCCAGCTCCCAGGGGACGGGCTTAATAGCCAAAAACATTCAGTACTTC.

A note on this clonotype: Since no conserved phenylalanine or tryptophan closes the CDR3, a read error is the likely cause. CDR3 sequence: CASSIDGELFS. In DNA form, the CDR3 reads TGTGCCAGCTCAATCGACGGGGAGCTGTTTTCT. This chain connects TRBV18 to TRBJ2-2; D is uncertain. CDR3 length equals 11 residues. V dropped 5 bases and J dropped 7 bases, with 5 bases sitting between them. From germline, CDR1 is KGHSH and CDR2 LQKENI.

CDR3 coding DNA: TGTGCCAGCAGCCTAACTAGCGGGGGGATGTACGAGCAGTACTTC. This translates into CASSLTSGGMYEQYF. V and J are TRBV27 and TRBJ2-7, with TRBD2 identical over 12 bases. V lost 6 bases to trimming and J lost 4 bases; unmatched junction nucleotides: 7. Germline V gives CDR1 MNHEY, CDR2 SMNVEV (reference sequence). The CDR3 runs to 15 residues.

This clonotype was detected many times. One end of the junction is discordant with germline, which a read error may explain. The V gene is TRBV20-1, the J gene TRBJ1-4; tentatively, D is TRBD1 (5 bases). Germline values: CDR1 DFQATT, CDR2 SNEGSKA (reference sequence). The CDR3 consists of 11 residues. The DNA of the CDR3 is TGCAGTGCTAGCCGAGATGGGACGGCCCTTTTT. Its protein is CSASRDGTALF.

The chain has TRBV28 and TRBJ2-7; weak D call: TRBD1 (5 bases). This CDR3 region has 16 residues. V was shortened by 3 bases and J by 1 base, with 16 bases between the two germline ends. CDR1 MDHEN and CDR2 SYDVKM come from the germline V gene. The CDR3 sequence: CASSFALQDASYEQYF. The DNA of the CDR3 is TGTGCCAGCAGTTTTGCGCTACAGGACGCATCCTACGAGCAGTACTTC.

This clonotype was picked up a small number of times. The chain is built from TRBV7-2 and TRBJ1-2; 9 bases align to TRBD1. CDR1 is SGHTA, CDR2 FQGNSA, per germline. With V trimmed by 5 bases and J by 6 bases, 13 bases remained unmatched. This CDR3 has 16 residues. CDR3 residues: CASSPHLTGGAHGYTF. The CDR3 nucleotides read TGTGCCAGCAGCCCCCACCTCACAGGGGGCGCGCATGGCTACACCTTC.

The V and J genes are TRBV2 and TRBJ1-2, with D possibly being TRBD1 (6 bases). Germline CDR1 reads SNHLY; CDR2 reads FYNNEI. V dropped 7 bases and J dropped 6 bases, with 12 bases sitting between them. CDR3 length: 12 residues. CDR3 sequence (DNA): TGTGCCAGCACTGCAGGGGTTAATGGCTACACCTTC. Translating it yields CASTAGVNGYTF. The full variable domain, rest sourced from reference TRBV2 and TRBJ1-2, is EPEVTQTPSHQVTQMGQEVILRCVPISNHLYFYWYRQILGQKVEFLVSFYNNEISEKSEIFDDQFSVERPDGSNFTLKIRSTKLEDSAMYFCASTAGVNGYTFGSGTRLTVV.

Notes on this clonotype: Possible read error: a much larger clone is one base away. The CDR3 sequence: CASSLLSGSSVEQYF. The CDR3 nucleotides read TGCGCCAGCAGCTTGCTGAGCGGGAGCTCCGTTGAGCAGTACTTC. The V call is TRBV5-1, the J call TRBJ2-4; 8 nucleotides agree with TRBD2. The CDR3 totals 15 residues. Germline V gene sequence: CDR1 SGHRS, CDR2 YFSETQ. The trim removed 1 base at V and 13 bases at J, leaving 13 bases unmatched.

The V and J genes are TRBV6-2 or TRBV6-3 and TRBJ2-7; 9 nucleotides agree with TRBD1. Germline V gives CDR1 MNHEY, CDR2 SVGEGT. This CDR3 spans 16 amino acids. The V and J ends lost 6 bases and 2 bases, in that order; junction bases with no gene match: 11. This CDR3 is CASRTLFGTGTYEQYF. CDR3 sequence (DNA): TGTGCCAGCAGGACCCTTTTTGGGACAGGGACCTACGAGCAGTACTTC.

The sample holds many counts of this clonotype. The V and J genes are TRBV20-1 and TRBJ2-7, with 10 bases that match TRBD2. Per the germline V gene, CDR1 is DFQATT and CDR2 is SNEGSKA (reference sequence). The CDR3 runs to 14 residues. J was trimmed by 1 base and V by 2 bases; bases with no gene match: 2. DNA of the CDR3: TGCAGTGCTAGACCTAGCGGGAGATCCTACGAGCAGTACTTC. Translated, it gives CSARPSGRSYEQYF.

This clonotype was counted many times. This chain connects TRBV7-8 to TRBJ2-5; 8 positions match TRBD2. The CDR3 runs to 15 residues. J gave up 4 bases and V 5 bases, and 9 bases lay outside the gene matches. The germline gives CDR1 SGHVS, CDR2 FQNEAQ. Here the CDR3 DNA reads TGTGCCAGCAGCCCGGCCCCTAGCGGGCGAGAGACCCAGTACTTC. Its protein is CASSPAPSGRETQYF.

This clonotype has ten or more counts. The rearrangement uses TRBV3-1 and TRBJ2-2; D unclear. CDR3 size: 14 residues. The ends were cut back, 3 bases at V and 5 bases at J, with 10 bases in the middle. The germline V gene has CDR1 LGHDT and CDR2 YNNKEL (reference sequence). This CDR3 is CASSHRLTTGELFF. For the CDR3, the DNA is TGTGCCAGCAGCCACCGACTTACAACCGGGGAGCTGTTTTTT.

The J gene is TRBJ2-7, the V gene TRBV2; 9 nucleotides match TRBD1. This CDR3 is 17 amino acids long. Germline CDR1 is SNHLY and CDR2 is FYNNEI. V trimming: 4 bases; J trimming: 1 base; junction bases outside the gene matches: 11. CDR3 loop: CASSGAGQGFGSYEQYF. The CDR3 coding sequence is TGTGCCAGCAGTGGGGCCGGACAGGGGTTTGGTTCCTACGAGCAGTACTTC.

This clonotype was found many times. V usage is TRBV11-2 and J usage is TRBJ2-3; the match to TRBD2 covers 11 bases. The V gene end was trimmed by 5 bases and the J gene end by 12 bases; junction bases not matched to a gene: 1. The CDR3 consists of 11 residues. Germline CDR1 is SGHAT and CDR2 is FQNNGV. DNA of the CDR3: TGTGCCAGCAGCCGACTAGCGGGACAGTATTTT. This codes for CASSRLAGQYF.

V and J are TRBV19 and TRBJ1-2; possibly TRBD1 for D (6 bases). Germline lookup yields CDR1 LNHDA and CDR2 SQIVND (reference sequence). The CDR3 extends over 10 amino acids. The germline V and J ends were trimmed by 11 bases and 4 bases, with 8 bases remaining between them. CDR3 nucleotides: TGTGCCGCGGGGGCCTATGGCTACACCTTC. Translating it yields CAAGAYGYTF.

The rearrangement links TRBV3-1 to TRBJ1-1; 7 bases are shared with TRBD1. CDR3 size: 15 residues. J lost 4 bases, V lost 3 bases, and 8 bases had no gene match. Germline CDR1 reads LGHDT; CDR2 reads YNNKEL (reference sequence). The CDR3 DNA follows: TGTGCCAGCAGCCAGTATTTACAGGGGTCCACTGAAGCTTTCTTT. Translating gives CASSQYLQGSTEAFF.

This clonotype was seen a handful of times. J is TRBJ2-1 and V is TRBV24-1; 10 nucleotides align to TRBD1. V lost 2 bases to trimming and J lost 0 bases; unmatched junction nucleotides: 9. Germline V gene data show CDR1 as KGHDR and CDR2 as SFDVKD. The CDR3 length is 19 residues. CDR3 DNA: TGTGCCACCAGTGATTCCGGGACAGGGGTCCCGAGCTCCTACAATGAGCAGTTCTTC. Its translation: CATSDSGTGVPSSYNEQFF.

At least ten counts were recorded for this clonotype. The CDR3 is CASSSPGRANEKLFF. CDR3 nucleotide sequence: TGTGCCAGCAGTTCCCCGGGACGGGCTAATGAAAAACTGTTTTTT. The rearrangement uses TRBV6-5 and TRBJ1-4, with a possible D match to TRBD1 (5 bases). Germline loops: CDR1 MNHEY, CDR2 SVGAGI. The germline V and J ends were trimmed by 4 bases and 3 bases, with 12 bases remaining between them. This CDR3 has 15 residues.

Ten or more counts support this clonotype. The rearrangement uses TRBV13 and TRBJ2-3, with 7 bases aligning to TRBD2. This CDR3 is built from 15 residues. With 1 base clipped from V and 4 bases from J, the junction kept 5 bases outside the gene matches. CDR1 is PRHDT, CDR2 FYEKMQ, per germline (reference sequence). The CDR3 region is CASSLVQREADTQYF. For the CDR3, the DNA is TGTGCCAGCAGCTTAGTCCAGCGGGAAGCAGATACGCAGTATTTT.